This TCR beta chain emerged from a study of vaccination effects on CD4 cells after COVID-19. On the study more broadly: With the ViraFEST assay, the study expanded antigen-specific CD4+ T cells using viral peptide pools, then sequenced them. It was a median of 72 days after the second dose that post-vaccine samples were obtained. Study results and limitations: Clones induced by infection and by vaccine showed marked clonal contraction late after vaccination.

As to this clone: Antigen unknown.

V was clipped by 5 bases and J by 1 base; unmatched bases: 4. Germline V lookup: CDR1 KGHSH, CDR2 LQKENI. The CDR3 covers 15 residues. Sequenced by immunoSEQ multiplex PCR; TCRdb stores in-frame clones only, minus some. The sample consists of approximately 74,000 clones, 73% of them appearing once. Subsequent to a culture period of 10 days, CD4+ T cells were isolated. The vaccine given was either BNT162b2 or mRNA-1273, in two doses. A half-volume exchange with IL-2 medium occurred on days 3 and 7. The source material was CD4+ T cells from PBMCs cultured without peptide, sampled after COVID-19 vaccination. This rearrangement joins TRBV18 to TRBJ2-7, with 11 positions matching TRBD1. The receptor was isolated from a human donor who received a COVID-19 vaccine. CDR3 sequence: CASSGGQGASYEQYV. CDR3 nucleotide sequence: TGTGCCAGCTCAGGAGGACAGGGGGCGTCCTACGAGCAGTACGTC.